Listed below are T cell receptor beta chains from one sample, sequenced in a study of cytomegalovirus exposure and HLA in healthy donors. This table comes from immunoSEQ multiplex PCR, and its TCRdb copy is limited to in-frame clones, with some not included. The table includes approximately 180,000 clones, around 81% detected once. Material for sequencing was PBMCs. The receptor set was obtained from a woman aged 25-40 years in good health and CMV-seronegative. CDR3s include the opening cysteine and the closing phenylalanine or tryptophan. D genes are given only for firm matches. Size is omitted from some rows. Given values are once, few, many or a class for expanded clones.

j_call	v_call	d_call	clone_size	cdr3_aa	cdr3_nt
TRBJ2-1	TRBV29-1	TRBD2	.	CSAGLAELYNEQFF	TGCAGCGCAGGACTAGCGGAGCTCTACAATGAGCAGTTCTTC
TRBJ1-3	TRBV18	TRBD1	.	CASSPRGGQGASSGNTIYF	TGCGCCAGCTCACCACGGGGCGGACAGGGGGCCTCCTCTGGAAACACCATATATTTT
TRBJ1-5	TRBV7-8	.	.	CASSRYPRDNQPQHF	TGTGCCAGCAGCCGCTATCCCCGGGACAATCAGCCCCAGCATTTT
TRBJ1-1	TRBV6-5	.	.	CASSYSGRMNTEAFF	TGTGCCAGCAGTTACTCCGGCAGGATGAACACTGAAGCTTTCTTT
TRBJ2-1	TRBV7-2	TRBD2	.	CASSEPAGAYNEQFF	TGTGCCAGCAGCGAACCAGCGGGGGCCTACAATGAGCAGTTCTTC
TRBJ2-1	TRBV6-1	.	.	CASLDPLRYEQFF	TGTGCCAGCTTAGATCCCCTTCGCTATGAGCAGTTCTTC
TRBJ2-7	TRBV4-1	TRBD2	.	CASSQIAGASEQYF	TGCGCCAGCAGCCAAATAGCGGGAGCAAGCGAGCAGTACTTC
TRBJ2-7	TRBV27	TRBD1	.	CASRVTGTGGHEQYF	TGTGCCAGCAGAGTAACCGGGACAGGGGGCCACGAGCAGTACTTC
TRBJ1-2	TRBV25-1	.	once	CASSETVGGYTF	TGTGCCAGCAGTGAGACAGTGGGTGGCTACACCTTC
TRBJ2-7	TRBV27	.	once	CASSLHGRAYEQYF	TGTGCCAGCAGTTTACATGGCAGGGCCTACGAGCAGTACTTC
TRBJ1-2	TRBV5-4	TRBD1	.	CATYQVQGGGGYTF	TGTGCCACCTACCAAGTCCAGGGGGGCGGTGGCTACACCTTC
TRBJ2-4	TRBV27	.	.	CASSLRPPVVKNIQYF	TGTGCCAGCAGTTTGAGGCCCCCGGTGGTCAAAAACATTCAGTACTTC
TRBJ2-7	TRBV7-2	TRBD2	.	CASSWGGMGQRGNSYEQYF	TGTGCCAGCAGCTGGGGGGGGATGGGTCAGAGGGGAAACTCCTACGAGCAGTACTTC
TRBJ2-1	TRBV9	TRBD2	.	CASSVENSGLYNEQFF	TGTGCCAGCAGCGTAGAAAATAGCGGGCTCTACAATGAGCAGTTCTTC
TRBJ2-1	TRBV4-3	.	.	CASSPQSTDNEQFF	TGCGCCAGCAGCCCCCAATCGACTGACAATGAGCAGTTCTTC
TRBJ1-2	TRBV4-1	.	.	CASSQDVGQGLYYGYTF	TGCGCCAGCAGCCAAGATGTGGGGCAGGGGTTATACTATGGCTACACCTTC
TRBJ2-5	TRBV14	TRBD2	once	CASSQEGLAGGPKETQYF	TGTGCCAGCAGCCAAGAGGGACTAGCGGGAGGACCCAAAGAGACCCAGTACTTC
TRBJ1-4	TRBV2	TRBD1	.	CASSADRAVGEKLFF	TGTGCCAGCAGTGCCGACAGGGCTGTAGGCGAAAAACTGTTTTTT
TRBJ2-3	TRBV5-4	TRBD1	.	CASSLGTGAGDTQYF	TGTGCCAGCAGCTTAGGGACAGGGGCAGGAGATACGCAGTATTTT
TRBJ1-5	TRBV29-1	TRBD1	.	CSAKVPGQGADQPQHF	TGCAGCGCAAAAGTTCCGGGACAGGGGGCTGATCAGCCCCAGCATTTT
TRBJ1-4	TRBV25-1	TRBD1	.	CASSESRQGRRELFF	TGTGCCAGCAGTGAATCTCGACAGGGGCGCCGGGAACTGTTTTTT
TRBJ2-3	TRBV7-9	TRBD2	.	CASSYSGTSVGADTQYF	TGTGCCAGCAGCTACTCCGGGACTAGCGTGGGGGCCGATACGCAGTATTTT
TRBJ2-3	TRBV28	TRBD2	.	CASSLWPRGAGGTDTQYF	TGTGCCAGCAGTTTATGGCCCCGAGGAGCGGGGGGCACAGATACGCAGTATTTT
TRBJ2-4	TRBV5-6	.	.	CASSLSWRGRKDIQYF	TGTGCCAGCAGCTTATCCTGGAGGGGGCGCAAAGACATTCAGTACTTC
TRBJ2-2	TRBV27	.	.	CASTPRGRNTGELFF	TGTGCTTCAACTCCCAGGGGAAGAAACACCGGGGAGCTGTTTTTT
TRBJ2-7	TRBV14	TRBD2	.	CASSQGTSGRDEQYF	TGTGCCAGCAGCCAAGGGACTAGCGGGAGAGACGAGCAGTACTTC
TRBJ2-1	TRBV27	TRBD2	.	CASSFRTSGRALNYNEQFF	TGTGCCAGCAGTTTTCGGACTAGCGGGAGGGCCCTCAACTACAATGAGCAGTTCTTC
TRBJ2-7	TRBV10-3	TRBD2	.	CAISSNSGSHEQYF	TGTGCCATCAGTTCGAATAGCGGGAGTCACGAGCAGTACTTC
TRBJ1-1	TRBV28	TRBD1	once	CASSYRGMNTEAFF	TGTGCCAGCAGTTACAGGGGGATGAACACTGAAGCTTTCTTT
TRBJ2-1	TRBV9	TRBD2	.	CASSDSGSHNEQFF	TGTGCCAGCAGCGATAGCGGGAGCCACAATGAGCAGTTCTTC
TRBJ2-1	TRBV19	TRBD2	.	CASSLLAGGTYNEQFF	TGTGCCAGTAGTCTTCTAGCGGGAGGAACCTACAATGAGCAGTTCTTC
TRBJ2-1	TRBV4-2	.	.	CASSQDLGGGYNEQFF	TGTGCCAGCAGCCAAGATCTGGGGGGAGGTTACAATGAGCAGTTCTTC
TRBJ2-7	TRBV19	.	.	CASSISGSSYEQYF	TGTGCCAGTAGTATCTCCGGGAGCTCCTACGAGCAGTACTTC
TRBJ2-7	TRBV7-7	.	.	CASSLGAGLSYEQYF	TGTGCCAGCAGCTTAGGGGCAGGCCTCTCCTACGAGCAGTACTTC
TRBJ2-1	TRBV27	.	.	CASSLSGQSLGGEQFF	TGTGCCAGCAGTTTATCGGGACAATCTCTTGGAGGTGAGCAGTTCTTC
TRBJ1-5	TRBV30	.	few	CAWSVERNQPQHF	TGTGCCTGGAGTGTAGAGCGTAATCAGCCCCAGCATTTT
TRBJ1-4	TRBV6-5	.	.	CASSPLEGYEKLFF	TGTGCCAGCAGTCCTCTAGAGGGATATGAAAAACTGTTTTTT
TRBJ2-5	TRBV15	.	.	CATSGRQGGGETQYF	TGTGCCACCAGCGGCCGACAGGGAGGTGGGGAGACCCAGTACTTC
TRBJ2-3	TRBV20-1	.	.	CSAALDTQYF	TGCAGTGCAGCCTTGGATACGCAGTATTTT
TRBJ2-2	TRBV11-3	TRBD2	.	CASRSSGTSTGELFF	TGTGCCAGCCGATCATCCGGGACTAGCACCGGGGAGCTGTTTTTT
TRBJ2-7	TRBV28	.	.	CASSLSGTGHEQYF	TGTGCCAGCAGTTTATCCGGGACTGGGCACGAGCAGTACTTC
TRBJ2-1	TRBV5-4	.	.	CASSRGPTSSYNEQFF	TGTGCCAGCAGCCGAGGCCCGACCAGCTCCTACAATGAGCAGTTCTTC
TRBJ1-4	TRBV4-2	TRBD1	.	CASSRLGGAVNEKLFF	TGTGCCAGCAGCCGCTTAGGGGGCGCGGTGAATGAAAAACTGTTTTTT
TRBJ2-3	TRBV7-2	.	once	CASSSGRDTQYF	TGTGCCAGCAGCTCCGGCAGGGATACGCAGTATTTT
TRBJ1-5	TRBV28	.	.	CASSGVGDLNSNQPQHF	TGTGCCAGCAGCGGGGTTGGGGACTTAAATAGCAATCAGCCCCAGCATTTT
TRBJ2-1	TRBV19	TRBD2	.	CASTEGSLAGGSLDEQFF	TGTGCCAGTACGGAGGGGTCACTAGCGGGAGGGAGTCTCGATGAGCAGTTCTTC
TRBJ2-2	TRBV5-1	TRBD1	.	CASSFAERQGPGELFF	TGCGCCAGCAGCTTCGCAGAAAGACAGGGTCCCGGGGAGCTGTTTTTT
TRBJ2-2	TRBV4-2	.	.	CASSESQGMNTGELFF	TGTGCCAGCAGCGAATCTCAGGGGATGAACACCGGGGAGCTGTTTTTT
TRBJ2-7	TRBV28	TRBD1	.	CASSTGQGNHEQYF	TGTGCCAGCAGTACGGGACAGGGCAATCACGAGCAGTACTTC
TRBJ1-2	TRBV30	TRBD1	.	CAWSPRTGVYGYTF	TGTGCCTGGAGTCCTCGGACAGGGGTCTATGGCTACACCTTC